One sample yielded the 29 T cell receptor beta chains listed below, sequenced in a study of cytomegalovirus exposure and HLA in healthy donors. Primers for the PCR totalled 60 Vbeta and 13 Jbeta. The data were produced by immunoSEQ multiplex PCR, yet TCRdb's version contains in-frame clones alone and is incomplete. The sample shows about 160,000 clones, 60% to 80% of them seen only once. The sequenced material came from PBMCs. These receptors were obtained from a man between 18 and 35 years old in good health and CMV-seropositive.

CDR3: CASSSWDSYEQYF. The CDR3 nucleotides read TGTGCCAGCAGTTCTTGGGACAGCTACGAGCAGTACTTC. The gene calls are TRBV27 and TRBJ2-7; TRBD1 agrees at 7 bases. This CDR3 is built from 13 residues. J gave up 3 bases and V 4 bases, and 3 bases lay outside the gene matches. Germline V CDR1 and CDR2: MNHEY, SMNVEV (reference sequence).

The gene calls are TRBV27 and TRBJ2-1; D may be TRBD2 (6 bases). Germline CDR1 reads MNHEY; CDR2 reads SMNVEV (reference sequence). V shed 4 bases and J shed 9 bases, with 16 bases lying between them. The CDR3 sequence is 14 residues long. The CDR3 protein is CASSSGRELAEQFF. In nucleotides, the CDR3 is TGTGCCAGCAGTTCCGGACGGGAGTTGGCTGAGCAGTTCTTC.

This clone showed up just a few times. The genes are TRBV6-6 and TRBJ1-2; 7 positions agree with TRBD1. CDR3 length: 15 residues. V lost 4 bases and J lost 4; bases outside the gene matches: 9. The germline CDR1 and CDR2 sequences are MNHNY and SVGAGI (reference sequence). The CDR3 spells CASSSVRGDSYGYTF. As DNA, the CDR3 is TGTGCCAGCAGTTCCGTTAGGGGGGACAGCTATGGCTACACCTTC.

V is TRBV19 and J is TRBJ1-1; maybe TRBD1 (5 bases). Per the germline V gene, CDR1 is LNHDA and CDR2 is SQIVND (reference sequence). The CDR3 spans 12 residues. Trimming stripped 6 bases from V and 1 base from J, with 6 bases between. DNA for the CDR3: TGTGCCAGTAGAACAGGGAACACTGAAGCTTTCTTT. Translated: CASRTGNTEAFF.

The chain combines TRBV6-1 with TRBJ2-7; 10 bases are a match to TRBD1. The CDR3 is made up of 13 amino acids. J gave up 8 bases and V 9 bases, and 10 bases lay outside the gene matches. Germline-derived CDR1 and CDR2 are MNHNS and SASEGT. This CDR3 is CASRERGQGKQYF. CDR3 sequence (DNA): TGTGCCAGTCGCGAAAGGGGACAGGGGAAGCAGTACTTC.

CDR3 bases: TGTGCCAGCAGCTTTGGCAGGGCGTCCACTGAAGCTTTCTTT. It encodes CASSFGRASTEAFF. The genes are TRBV7-9 and TRBJ1-1, with D possibly TRBD1 on 5 matching bases. The CDR3 loop spans 14 amino acids. Trimming cost V 3 bases and J 4 bases, with 12 bases left between them. Germline-derived CDR1 and CDR2 are SEHNR and FQNEAQ (reference sequence).

The DNA for the CDR3 is TGTGCCAGCAGGGGGAGGGCCACAGATACGCAGTATTTT. Translating it yields CASRGRATDTQYF. This sequence joins TRBV7-2 and TRBJ2-3; 7 positions match TRBD2. The CDR3 runs 13 residues. Unmatched junction bases numbered 2, after V lost 6 bases and J lost 2 bases. CDR1 and CDR2 (germline): SGHTA, FQGNSA.

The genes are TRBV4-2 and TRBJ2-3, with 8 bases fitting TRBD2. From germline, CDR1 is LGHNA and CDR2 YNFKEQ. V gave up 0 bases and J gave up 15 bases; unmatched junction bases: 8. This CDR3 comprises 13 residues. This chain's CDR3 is CASSQDYGTRFYF. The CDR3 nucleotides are TGTGCCAGCAGCCAAGATTACGGGACTAGATTCTATTTT.

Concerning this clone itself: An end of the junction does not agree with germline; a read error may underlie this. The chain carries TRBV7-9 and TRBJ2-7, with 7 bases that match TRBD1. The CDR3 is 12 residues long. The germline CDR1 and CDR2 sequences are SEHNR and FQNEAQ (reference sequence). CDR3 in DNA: TGTTCCAGCCGAGGGACAGCCTACGAGCAGTACTTC. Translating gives CSSRGTAYEQYF.

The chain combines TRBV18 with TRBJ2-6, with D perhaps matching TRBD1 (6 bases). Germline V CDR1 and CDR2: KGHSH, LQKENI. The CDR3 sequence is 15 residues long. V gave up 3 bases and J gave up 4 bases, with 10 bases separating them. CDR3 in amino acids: CASSPNQGGANVLTF. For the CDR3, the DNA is TGTGCCAGCTCACCGAACCAGGGGGGGGCCAACGTCCTGACTTTC.

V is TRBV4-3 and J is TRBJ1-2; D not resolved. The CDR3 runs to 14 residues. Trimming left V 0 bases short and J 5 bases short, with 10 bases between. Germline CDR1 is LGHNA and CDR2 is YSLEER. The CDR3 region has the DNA TGCGCCAGCAGCCAAGAAACCAGGAGGTATGGCTACACCTTC. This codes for CASSQETRRYGYTF.

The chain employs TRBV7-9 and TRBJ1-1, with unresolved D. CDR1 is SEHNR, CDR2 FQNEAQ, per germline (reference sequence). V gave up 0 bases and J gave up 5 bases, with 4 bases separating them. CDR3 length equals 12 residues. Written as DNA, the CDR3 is TGTGCCAGCAGCTTAGCAGAGACTGAAGCTTTCTTT. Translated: CASSLAETEAFF.

The CDR3 DNA reads as TGTGCTAGTGGTTCATCGACCAGGGTCTATGGCTACACCTTC. Protein sequence: CASGSSTRVYGYTF. The J gene is TRBJ1-2, the V gene TRBV12-5, with a weak D call TRBD1 (5 bases). The germline V gene has CDR1 LGHNT and CDR2 FRNRAP. The CDR3 sequence is 14 residues long. Between the trimmed V and J ends, which lost 4 bases and 4 bases, there was a span of 13 bases.

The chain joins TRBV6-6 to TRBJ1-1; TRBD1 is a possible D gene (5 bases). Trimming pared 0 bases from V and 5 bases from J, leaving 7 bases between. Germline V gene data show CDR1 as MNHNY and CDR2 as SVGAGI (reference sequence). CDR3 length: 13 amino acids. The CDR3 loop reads CASSYSQGTEAFF. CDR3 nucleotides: TGTGCCAGCAGTTACTCCCAGGGTACTGAAGCTTTCTTT.

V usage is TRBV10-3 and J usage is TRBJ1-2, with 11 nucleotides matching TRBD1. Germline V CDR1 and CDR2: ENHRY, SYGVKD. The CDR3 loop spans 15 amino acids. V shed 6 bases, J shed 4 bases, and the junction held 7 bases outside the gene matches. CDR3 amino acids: CAIRKGQGEVYGYTF. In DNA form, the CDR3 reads TGTGCCATCAGGAAGGGACAGGGGGAAGTCTATGGCTACACCTTC.

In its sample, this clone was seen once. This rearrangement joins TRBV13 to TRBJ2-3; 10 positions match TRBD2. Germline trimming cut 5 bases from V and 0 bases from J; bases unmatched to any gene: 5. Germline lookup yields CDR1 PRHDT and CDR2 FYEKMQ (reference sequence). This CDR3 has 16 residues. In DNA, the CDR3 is TGTGCCAGCAGCCTCAGCGGGGGGGAAAGCACAGATACGCAGTATTTT. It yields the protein CASSLSGGESTDTQYF.

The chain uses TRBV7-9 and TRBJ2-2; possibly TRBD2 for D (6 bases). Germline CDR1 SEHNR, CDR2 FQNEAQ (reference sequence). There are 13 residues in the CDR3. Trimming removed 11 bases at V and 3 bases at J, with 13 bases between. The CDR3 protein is CAVLAGDTGELFF. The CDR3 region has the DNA TGTGCCGTACTAGCCGGGGACACCGGGGAGCTGTTTTTT.

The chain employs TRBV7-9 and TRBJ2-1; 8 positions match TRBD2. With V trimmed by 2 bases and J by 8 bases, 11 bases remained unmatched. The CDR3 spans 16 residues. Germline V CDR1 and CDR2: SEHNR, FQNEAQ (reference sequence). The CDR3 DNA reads TGTGCCAGCAGCTTATCTTTGGTAGCGGGACGCGATGAGCAGTTCTTC. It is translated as CASSLSLVAGRDEQFF. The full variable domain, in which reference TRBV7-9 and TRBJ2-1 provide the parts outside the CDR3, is DTGVSQNPRHKITKRGQNVTFRCDPISEHNRLYWYRQTLGQGPEFLTYFQNEAQLEKSRLLSDRFSAERPKGSFSTLEIQRTEQGDSAMYLCASSLSLVAGRDEQFFGPGTRLTVL.

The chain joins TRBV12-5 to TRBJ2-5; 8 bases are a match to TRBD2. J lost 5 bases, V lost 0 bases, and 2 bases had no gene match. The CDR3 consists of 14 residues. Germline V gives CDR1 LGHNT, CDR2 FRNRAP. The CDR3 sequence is CASGLVAGVETQYF. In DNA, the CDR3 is TGTGCTAGTGGTTTGGTAGCGGGAGTGGAGACCCAGTACTTC. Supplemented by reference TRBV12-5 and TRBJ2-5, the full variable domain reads DARVTQTPRHKVTEMGQEVTMRCQPILGHNTVFWYRQTMMQGLELLAYFRNRAPLDDSGMPKDRFSAEMPDATLATLKIQPSEPRDSAVYFCASGLVAGVETQYFGPGTRLLVL.

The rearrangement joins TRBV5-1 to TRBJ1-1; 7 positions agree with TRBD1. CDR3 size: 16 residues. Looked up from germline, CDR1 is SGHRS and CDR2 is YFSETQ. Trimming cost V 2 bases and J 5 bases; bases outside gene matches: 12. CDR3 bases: TGCGCCAGCAGCTTCAACCACGACAGGGTTGTTACTGAAGCTTTCTTT. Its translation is CASSFNHDRVVTEAFF.

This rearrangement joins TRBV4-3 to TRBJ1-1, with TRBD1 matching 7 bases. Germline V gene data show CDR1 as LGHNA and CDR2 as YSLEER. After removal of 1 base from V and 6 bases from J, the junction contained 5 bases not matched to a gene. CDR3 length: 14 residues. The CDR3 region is CASSQGQGFSEAFF. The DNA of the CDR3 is TGCGCCAGCAGCCAAGGACAGGGTTTTTCTGAAGCTTTCTTT.

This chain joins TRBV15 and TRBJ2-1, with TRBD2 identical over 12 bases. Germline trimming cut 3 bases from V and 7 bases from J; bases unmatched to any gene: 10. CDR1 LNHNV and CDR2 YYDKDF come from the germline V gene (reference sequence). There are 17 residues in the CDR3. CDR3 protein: CATSSGLAGKEGNEQFF. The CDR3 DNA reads TGTGCCACCAGCAGCGGACTAGCGGGAAAGGAGGGGAATGAGCAGTTCTTC.

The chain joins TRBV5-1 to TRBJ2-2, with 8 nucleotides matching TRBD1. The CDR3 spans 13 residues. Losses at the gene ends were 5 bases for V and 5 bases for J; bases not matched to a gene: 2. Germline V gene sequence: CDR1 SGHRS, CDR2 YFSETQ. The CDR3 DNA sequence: TGCGCCAGCAGACAGGGGGTTACCGGGGAGCTGTTTTTT. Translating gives CASRQGVTGELFF.

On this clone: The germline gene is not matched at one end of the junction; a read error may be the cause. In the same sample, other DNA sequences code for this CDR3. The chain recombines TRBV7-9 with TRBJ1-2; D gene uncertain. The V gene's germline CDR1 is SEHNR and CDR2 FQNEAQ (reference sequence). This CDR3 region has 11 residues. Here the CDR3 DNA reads TGTTCCAGCAGCGCGTCGTATGGCTACACCTTC. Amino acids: CSSSASYGYTF.

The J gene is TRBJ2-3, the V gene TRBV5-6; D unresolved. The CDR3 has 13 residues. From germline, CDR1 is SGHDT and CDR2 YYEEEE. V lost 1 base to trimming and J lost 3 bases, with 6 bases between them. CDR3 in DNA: TGTGCCAGCAGCTTGATCACAACAGATACGCAGTATTTT. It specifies CASSLITTDTQYF. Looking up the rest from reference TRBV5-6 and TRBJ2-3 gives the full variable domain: DAGVTQSPTHLIKTRGQQVTLRCSPKSGHDTVSWYQQALGQGPQFIFQYYEEEERQRGNFPDRFSGHQFPNYSSELNVNALLLGDSALYLCASSLITTDTQYFGPGTRLTVL.

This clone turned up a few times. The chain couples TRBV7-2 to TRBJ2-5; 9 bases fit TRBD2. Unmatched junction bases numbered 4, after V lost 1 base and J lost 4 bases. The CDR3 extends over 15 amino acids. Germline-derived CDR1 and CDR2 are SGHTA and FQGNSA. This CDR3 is CASSLVGGGAETQYF. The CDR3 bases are TGTGCCAGCAGCTTAGTTGGCGGGGGGGCAGAGACCCAGTACTTC. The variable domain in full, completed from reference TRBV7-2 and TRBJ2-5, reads GAGVSQSPSNKVTEKGKDVELRCDPISGHTALYWYRQSLGQGLEFLIYFQGNSAPDKSGLPSDRFSAERTGGSVSTLTIQRTQQEDSAVYLCASSLVGGGAETQYFGPGTRLLVL.

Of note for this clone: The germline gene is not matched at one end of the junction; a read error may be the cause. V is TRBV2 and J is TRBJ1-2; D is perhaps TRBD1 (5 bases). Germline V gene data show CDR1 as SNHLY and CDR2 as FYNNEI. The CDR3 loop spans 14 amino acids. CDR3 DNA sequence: TGTACCAGCAAAGAGGACACAGCTAACTATGGCTACACCTTC. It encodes CTSKEDTANYGYTF.

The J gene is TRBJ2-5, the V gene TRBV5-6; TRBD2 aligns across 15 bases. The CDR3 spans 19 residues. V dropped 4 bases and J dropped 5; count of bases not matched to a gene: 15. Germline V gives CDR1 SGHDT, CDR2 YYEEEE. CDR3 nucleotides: TGTGCCAGCAGCCCATGGCGGGGGACTAGCGGGAGGAGGCGGGAGACCCAGTACTTC. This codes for CASSPWRGTSGRRRETQYF.

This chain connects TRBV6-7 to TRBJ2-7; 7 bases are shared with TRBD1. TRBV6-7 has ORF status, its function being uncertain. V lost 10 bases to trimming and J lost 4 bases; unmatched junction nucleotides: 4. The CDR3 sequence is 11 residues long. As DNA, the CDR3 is TGTGCCATCCCACAGGGGTACGAGCAGTACTTC. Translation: CAIPQGYEQYF.